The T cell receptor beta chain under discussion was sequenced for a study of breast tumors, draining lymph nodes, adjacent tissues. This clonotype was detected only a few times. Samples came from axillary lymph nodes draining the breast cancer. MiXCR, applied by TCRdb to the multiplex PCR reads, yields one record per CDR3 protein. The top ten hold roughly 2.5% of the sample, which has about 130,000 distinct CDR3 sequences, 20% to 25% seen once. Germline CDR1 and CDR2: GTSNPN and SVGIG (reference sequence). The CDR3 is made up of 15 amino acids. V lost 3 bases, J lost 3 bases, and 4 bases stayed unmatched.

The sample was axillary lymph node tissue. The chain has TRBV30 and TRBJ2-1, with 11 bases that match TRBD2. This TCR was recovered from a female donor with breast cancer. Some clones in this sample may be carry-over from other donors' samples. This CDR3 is CAWRAGTSGYNEQFF. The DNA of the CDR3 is TGTGCCTGGAGGGCCGGGACTAGCGGCTACAATGAGCAGTTCTTC.